This TCR beta chain originates from a study of cytomegalovirus exposure and HLA in healthy donors. The PCR contained 60 Vbeta and 13 Jbeta primers. Here immunoSEQ multiplex PCR was the method, and the copy in TCRdb shows in-frame clones only, minus some. Found here are 150,000 to 200,000 clones, roughly 85% of them singletons; the top ten hold over 2%. The CDR3 covers 17 residues. Germline V lookup: CDR1 MNHNS, CDR2 SASEGT. The J segment lost 6 bases and the V segment lost 1 base, leaving 11 bases of the junction unmatched. The receptor's source is a woman between 45 and 60 years old in good health and CMV-seronegative. The chain uses TRBV6-1 and TRBJ2-2; 7 bases are a match to TRBD2. Source material: PBMCs. The CDR3 sequence is CASSEEGLVRGAGELFF. CDR3 in DNA: TGTGCCAGCAGTGAAGAAGGACTAGTGCGAGGCGCCGGGGAGCTGTTTTTT.